Shown below are 32 T cell receptor beta chains from a single sample sequenced in a study of T cell repertoires in cytomegalovirus infection. TCRdb used MiXCR to reprocess the reads, holding one entry per CDR3 protein. This sample has about 230,000 distinct CDR3 sequences, with roughly 22% found just once. Sequencing was done on a sample of CD8+ T cells from PBMCs. The receptor source for this set is a human donor in good health (CMV status not recorded). Some clones in this sample may be carry-over from other donors' samples.

The chain employs TRBV7-9 and TRBJ2-1; D is perhaps TRBD1 or TRBD2 (5 bases each). The CDR3 covers 13 residues. CDR1 is SEHNR, CDR2 FQNEAQ, per germline (reference sequence). Deletions cut 5 bases from V and 7 bases from J, with 12 bases between. In DNA, the CDR3 is TGTGCCAGCAGCGACGGGACGGAGAATGAGCAGTTCTTC. Encoded protein: CASSDGTENEQFF.

The chain employs TRBV29-1 and TRBJ1-1; possibly TRBD1 for D (5 bases). CDR3 length: 12 residues. The germline V and J ends were trimmed by 6 bases and 5 bases, with 13 bases remaining between them. Germline CDR1 reads SQVTM; CDR2 reads ANQGSEA. CDR3 protein: CSVARTLTEAFF. In DNA form, the CDR3 reads TGCAGCGTCGCGAGGACACTTACTGAAGCTTTCTTT.

This clonotype was detected a few times. This chain links TRBV28 with TRBJ1-4; no clear D gene. The CDR3 length is 13 residues. Germline CDR1 reads MDHEN; CDR2 reads SYDVKM. V lost 8 bases, J lost 9 bases, and 16 bases lay in between. This chain's CDR3 is CASGSSGPQKLFF. The CDR3 coding sequence is TGTGCCAGCGGCTCTTCCGGACCCCAAAAACTGTTTTTT.

The gene calls are TRBV29-1 and TRBJ2-5; 10 nucleotides match TRBD2. CDR3 size: 12 residues. In germline, CDR1 is SQVTM, CDR2 ANQGSEA. V gave up 5 bases and J gave up 3 bases; unmatched junction bases: 0. The CDR3 is CSVSGGEETQYF. In DNA form, the CDR3 reads TGCAGCGTTAGCGGGGGGGAAGAGACCCAGTACTTC.

This clonotype has a handful of counts. The rearrangement uses TRBV7-9 and TRBJ1-1; maybe TRBD1 (5 bases). Deletions cut 6 bases from V and 5 bases from J, with 22 bases between. This CDR3 is built from 16 residues. Germline values: CDR1 SEHNR, CDR2 FQNEAQ (reference sequence). CDR3 sequence reads: CASSRKAGGEITEAFF. DNA for the CDR3: TGTGCCAGCAGTCGAAAAGCGGGGGGGGAGATTACTGAAGCTTTCTTT.

J is TRBJ2-2 and V is TRBV6-6, with 13 bases aligning to TRBD2. CDR1 and CDR2 from the germline V gene are MNHNY and SVGAGI (reference sequence). J gave up 1 base and V 5 bases, and 1 base lay outside the gene matches. The CDR3 consists of 16 residues. CDR3 nucleotides: TGTGCCAGCAGTAGACTAGCGGGGGGGAACACCGGGGAGCTGTTTTTT. This sequence encodes CASSRLAGGNTGELFF.

This clonotype appeared a single time. The chain links TRBV5-8 to TRBJ1-4; the match to TRBD1 covers 11 bases. Germline V gives CDR1 SGHTS, CDR2 YDEGEE. The CDR3 length is 13 residues. Trimming cost V 4 bases and J 7 bases; bases outside gene matches: 0. The CDR3 nucleotides read TGTGCCAGCAGCGGGACAGGGGGTGAAAAACTGTTTTTT. Encoded protein: CASSGTGGEKLFF.

The sample holds a few counts of this clonotype. J is TRBJ1-2 and V is TRBV20-1; 9 bases line up with TRBD1. The V and J ends lost 0 bases and 5 bases, in that order; junction bases with no gene match: 4. The germline CDR1 and CDR2 sequences are DFQATT and SNEGSKA (reference sequence). This CDR3 contains 14 residues. The CDR3 region is CSAREQGAPYGYTF. The DNA for the CDR3 is TGCAGTGCTAGAGAACAGGGGGCCCCATATGGCTACACCTTC.

The chain links TRBV7-1 to TRBJ1-6, with 8 bases lining up with TRBD1. TRBV7-1 is placed among ORFs of uncertain function. The CDR3 has 16 amino acids. V was pared by 3 bases and J by 9 bases, with 10 bases of the junction left unmatched. DNA for the CDR3: TGTGCCAGCAGCTCCACAGGGGGAACGTTGGCTTCACCCCTCCACTTT. As protein: CASSSTGGTLASPLHF.

J is TRBJ2-1 and V is TRBV29-1, with 13 positions matching TRBD2. The germline gives CDR1 SQVTM, CDR2 ANQGSEA. The CDR3 extends over 15 amino acids. With 7 bases clipped from V and 0 bases from J, the junction kept 3 bases outside the gene matches. Here the CDR3 DNA reads TGCAGCGCAGGACTAGCGGGGGACTCCTACAATGAGCAGTTCTTC. Protein product: CSAGLAGDSYNEQFF.

This clonotype occurred a few times. The chain carries TRBV29-1 and TRBJ2-1; TRBD2 matches 11 bases. V lost 2 bases and J lost 7; bases outside the gene matches: 7. The CDR3 is 15 residues long. Germline V gives CDR1 SQVTM, CDR2 ANQGSEA. CDR3 amino acids: CSVETLAGGLNEQFF. The CDR3 nucleotides are TGCAGCGTTGAAACGCTAGCGGGGGGTTTAAATGAGCAGTTCTTC.

This chain connects TRBV28 to TRBJ2-2; 10 bases match TRBD2. Germline-derived CDR1 and CDR2 are MDHEN and SYDVKM. This CDR3 is built from 19 residues. The ends lost 6 bases at V and 4 bases at J; junction bases unmatched: 17. The CDR3 nucleotides are TGTGCCAGCAGCACCTCCTGGGGGTGGACTAGCGGAACCACCGGGGAGCTGTTTTTT. As protein: CASSTSWGWTSGTTGELFF.

The V call is TRBV20-1, the J call TRBJ1-2, with no clear D. The V end lost 6 bases, the J end lost 3 bases, and 2 bases lay between the germline ends. Per germline, CDR1 DFQATT and CDR2 SNEGSKA (reference sequence). CDR3 size: 9 residues. This CDR3 is CSAHYGYTF. DNA of the CDR3: TGCAGTGCGCACTATGGCTACACCTTC.

CDR3 in amino acids: CASSRGDRPYEQYF. The DNA for the CDR3 is TGTGCCAGCTCACGGGGGGACAGGCCCTACGAGCAGTACTTC. This chain joins TRBV18 and TRBJ2-7, with TRBD1 identical over 8 bases. Germline-derived CDR1 and CDR2 are KGHSH and LQKENI. Trimming took 4 bases from V and 2 from J; bases not matched to a gene: 4. The CDR3 has 14 amino acids. Full variable domain (missing parts from reference TRBV18 and TRBJ2-7): NAGVMQNPRHLVRRRGQEARLRCSPMKGHSHVYWYRQLPEEGLKFMVYLQKENIIDESGMPKERFSAEFPKEGPSILRIQQVVRGDSAAYFCASSRGDRPYEQYFGPGTRLTVT.

The chain is built from TRBV12-3 or TRBV12-4 and TRBJ2-2; 8 nucleotides line up with TRBD1. V was pared by 7 bases and J by 5 bases, with 9 bases of the junction left unmatched. This CDR3 has 15 amino acids. The CDR3 loop is CASNPRTGPTGELFF. The CDR3 DNA follows: TGTGCCAGCAATCCGCGGACAGGGCCGACCGGGGAGCTGTTTTTT.

This clonotype turned up a few times. CDR3 coding DNA: TGTGCCAGCAGTGCCACAGGGATAAGCTCCTATAATTCACCCCTCCACTTT. Translating gives CASSATGISSYNSPLHF. The chain links TRBV2 to TRBJ1-6, with D tentatively TRBD1 (6 bases). The V gene's germline CDR1 is SNHLY and CDR2 FYNNEI. Trimming took off 4 bases at V and 0 bases at J, with 13 bases between the two ends. The CDR3 is 17 amino acids.

This clonotype was detected once. The rearrangement uses TRBV29-1 and TRBJ1-2; tentatively, D is TRBD1 (6 bases). This CDR3 is built from 14 residues. V lost 6 bases and J lost 5, with 19 bases in between. Per germline, CDR1 SQVTM and CDR2 ANQGSEA. This CDR3 reads CSVNPKDSSYGYTF. DNA of the CDR3: TGCAGCGTGAACCCTAAGGACAGTTCTTATGGCTACACCTTC.

This clonotype was observed at least ten times. V and J are TRBV7-2 and TRBJ2-3; TRBD2 might be the D (7 bases). CDR3 length: 15 amino acids. The germline V and J ends were trimmed by 8 bases and 2 bases, with 17 bases remaining between them. Looked up from germline, CDR1 is SGHTA and CDR2 is FQGNSA. The CDR3 protein is CASQGRGLDTDTQYF. In DNA form, the CDR3 reads TGTGCCAGCCAGGGGAGGGGTCTCGACACAGATACGCAGTATTTT.

This clonotype was seen many times. V is TRBV7-9 and J is TRBJ2-1; 9 nucleotides line up with TRBD2. Germline CDR1 reads SEHNR; CDR2 reads FQNEAQ (reference sequence). The CDR3 covers 15 residues. V shed 5 bases and J 4 bases; nucleotides not matched to a gene: 6. CDR3 bases: TGTGCCAGCAGCCCGTCAGCGGGGGGATACAATGAGCAGTTCTTC. This codes for CASSPSAGGYNEQFF.

This clonotype has at least ten counts. V and J are TRBV7-9 and TRBJ2-7; D ambiguous. Trimming removed 1 base from V and 2 bases from J, with 9 bases in between. The CDR3 covers 14 residues. Germline-derived CDR1 and CDR2 are SEHNR and FQNEAQ (reference sequence). The CDR3, as DNA: TGTGCCAGCAGCTTAGAGGGCAGGACCTACGAGCAGTACTTC. Protein: CASSLEGRTYEQYF.

The rearrangement joins TRBV2 to TRBJ1-4; D is unresolved. Germline CDR1 reads SNHLY; CDR2 reads FYNNEI. Trimming left V 0 bases short and J 7 bases short, with 12 bases between. The CDR3 loop spans 15 amino acids. For the CDR3, the DNA is TGTGCCAGCAGTGAAGCGCGAAGGCCCAGTGAAAAACTGTTTTTT. Protein sequence: CASSEARRPSEKLFF.

This clonotype was observed at least ten times. The chain recombines TRBV7-6 with TRBJ1-2; no definite D call. Germline V gives CDR1 SGHVS, CDR2 FNYEAQ. The CDR3 has 13 amino acids. V was pared by 3 bases and J by 1 base, with 6 bases between. CDR3 sequence reads: CASSFDGNYGYTF. As DNA, the CDR3 is TGTGCCAGCAGCTTCGACGGTAACTATGGCTACACCTTC. Using reference TRBV7-6 and TRBJ1-2 for the parts outside the CDR3, the full variable domain is GAGVSQSPRYKVTKRGQDVALRCDPISGHVSLYWYRQALGQGPEFLTYFNYEAQQDKSGLPNDRFSAERPEGSISTLTIQRTEQRDSAMYRCASSFDGNYGYTFGSGTRLTVV.

The chain recombines TRBV11-2 with TRBJ2-7, with D unresolved. The CDR3 is made up of 16 amino acids. Germline assignment: CDR1 SGHAT and CDR2 FQNNGV. The V end was cut by 4 bases, the J end by 5 bases, with 21 bases between. For the CDR3, the DNA is TGTGCCAGCAGCTCCCTCCGAGAAAAAGGGCCTAACGAGCAGTACTTC. It is translated as CASSSLREKGPNEQYF.

The chain employs TRBV2 and TRBJ1-1; no firm D call. Germline V gives CDR1 SNHLY, CDR2 FYNNEI. The CDR3 is 14 residues long. Trimming stripped 7 bases from V and 1 base from J, with 13 bases between. DNA of the CDR3: TGTGCCAGCAATCAAGGACTTTCGAACACTGAAGCTTTCTTT. It yields the protein CASNQGLSNTEAFF.

J is TRBJ1-1 and V is TRBV7-9; D unclear. V gave up 8 bases and J gave up 4 bases, with 17 bases separating them. CDR3 length equals 14 residues. Germline CDR1 SEHNR, CDR2 FQNEAQ (reference sequence). As DNA, the CDR3 is TGTGCCAGCGCGGCTGAGGGTTTCGGCACTGAAGCTTTCTTT. It yields the protein CASAAEGFGTEAFF.

Many counts were recorded for this clonotype. The rearrangement joins TRBV7-6 to TRBJ1-4; no firm D call. CDR3 length: 18 amino acids. Trimming shortened V by 3 bases and J by 1 base, and 18 bases separated the two germline ends. The germline V gene has CDR1 SGHVS and CDR2 FNYEAQ. CDR3 loop: CASSFVIAGGETNEKLFF. CDR3 in DNA: TGTGCCAGCAGCTTTGTCATAGCTGGAGGTGAAACTAATGAAAAACTGTTTTTT.

This clonotype was seen more than once but under ten times. The V gene is TRBV28, the J gene TRBJ1-1, with 8 bases that match TRBD1. CDR1 is MDHEN and CDR2 is SYDVKM in the germline V gene. The CDR3 is made up of 13 amino acids. Trimming took 8 bases from V and 5 from J; bases not matched to a gene: 7. The CDR3 DNA reads TGTGCCAGCCAGGACAGGGCGATTACTGAAGCTTTCTTT. Translated: CASQDRAITEAFF.

As regards this clonotype: This clone may be a read error of a much larger clone one base away. CDR3: CASRLNVVSYEQYF. In nucleotides, the CDR3 is TGTGCCAGCAGGTTAAACGTGGTGTCCTACGAGCAGTACTTC. The V call is TRBV12-3 or TRBV12-4, the J call TRBJ2-7; D ambiguous. This CDR3 has 14 amino acids. V gave up 6 bases and J gave up 1 base, with 13 bases separating them.

This chain joins TRBV15 and TRBJ2-4, with 9 bases fitting TRBD1. The germline gives CDR1 LNHNV, CDR2 YYDKDF (reference sequence). This CDR3 region has 16 residues. Unmatched junction bases numbered 5, after V lost 0 bases and J lost 5 bases. CDR3 nucleotides: TGTGCCACCAGCAGAGATCCGGGACAGGGCGAAAACATTCAGTACTTC. Translated: CATSRDPGQGENIQYF.

V usage is TRBV6-5 and J usage is TRBJ2-3; TRBD2 aligns across 14 bases. The V and J ends lost 4 bases and 4 bases, in that order; junction bases with no gene match: 7. Germline CDR1 reads MNHEY; CDR2 reads SVGAGI. The CDR3 loop spans 17 amino acids. The CDR3, as DNA: TGTGCCAGCAGTTCGGGACTAGCGGGGGCCAGGCCAGATACGCAGTATTTT. It specifies CASSSGLAGARPDTQYF.

This clonotype was found a few times. The chain is built from TRBV6-2 or TRBV6-3 and TRBJ2-3; perhaps TRBD2 as D (5 bases). Trimming left V 5 bases short and J 2 bases short, with 14 bases between. The CDR3 spans 15 residues. CDR1 and CDR2 (germline): MNHEY, SVGEGT. The chain's CDR3 is CASSPLGDLTDTQYF. CDR3 sequence (DNA): TGTGCCAGCAGTCCACTAGGAGATCTCACAGATACGCAGTATTTT.

This chain uses TRBV28 with TRBJ1-2; D may be TRBD1 (6 bases). V lost 3 bases and J lost 10, with 18 bases in between. CDR3 length: 14 residues. The germline CDR1 and CDR2 sequences are MDHEN and SYDVKM. As DNA, the CDR3 is TGTGCCAGCAGTTTGGACTGGGACAAGCGGTACTACACCTTC. Encoded protein: CASSLDWDKRYYTF.